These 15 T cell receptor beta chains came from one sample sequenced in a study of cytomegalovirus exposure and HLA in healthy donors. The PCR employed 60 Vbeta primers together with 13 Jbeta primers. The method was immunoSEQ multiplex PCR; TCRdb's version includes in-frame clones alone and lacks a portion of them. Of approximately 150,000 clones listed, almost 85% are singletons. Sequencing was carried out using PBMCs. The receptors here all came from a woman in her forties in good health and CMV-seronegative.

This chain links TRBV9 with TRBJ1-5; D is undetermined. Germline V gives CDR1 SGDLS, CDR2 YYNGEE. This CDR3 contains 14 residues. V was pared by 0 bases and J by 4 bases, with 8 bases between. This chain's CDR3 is CASSVGSVNQPQHF. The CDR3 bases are TGTGCCAGCAGCGTAGGGTCGGTGAATCAGCCCCAGCATTTT. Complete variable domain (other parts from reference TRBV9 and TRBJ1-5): DSGVTQTPKHLITATGQRVTLRCSPRSGDLSVYWYQQSLDQGLQFLIQYYNGEERAKGNILERFSAQQFPDLHSELNLSSLELGDSALYFCASSVGSVNQPQHFGDGTRLSIL.

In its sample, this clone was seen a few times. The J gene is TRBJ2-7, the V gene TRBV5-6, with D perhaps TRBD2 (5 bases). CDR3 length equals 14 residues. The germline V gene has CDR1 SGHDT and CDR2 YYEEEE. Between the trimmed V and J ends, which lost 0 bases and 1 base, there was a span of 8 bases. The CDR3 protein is CASSLVDWSYEQYF. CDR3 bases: TGTGCCAGCAGCTTGGTGGACTGGTCCTACGAGCAGTACTTC. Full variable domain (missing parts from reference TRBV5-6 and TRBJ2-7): DAGVTQSPTHLIKTRGQQVTLRCSPKSGHDTVSWYQQALGQGPQFIFQYYEEEERQRGNFPDRFSGHQFPNYSSELNVNALLLGDSALYLCASSLVDWSYEQYFGPGTRLTVT.

As DNA, the CDR3 is TGCGCCAGCAGCCAAGCCCTACCTAGCGGGAGTCCCTACAATGAGCAGTTCTTC. It yields the protein CASSQALPSGSPYNEQFF. The genes are TRBV4-3 and TRBJ2-1; 10 bases agree with TRBD2. In germline, CDR1 is LGHNA, CDR2 YSLEER. V lost 1 base to trimming and J lost 2 bases; unmatched junction nucleotides: 8. The CDR3 has 18 amino acids.

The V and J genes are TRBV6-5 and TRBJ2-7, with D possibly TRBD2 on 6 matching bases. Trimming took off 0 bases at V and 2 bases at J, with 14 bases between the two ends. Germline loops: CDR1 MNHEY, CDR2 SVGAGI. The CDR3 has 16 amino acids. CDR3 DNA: TGTGCCAGCAGTTACTCATTTGGCGGGATTCCCTACGAGCAGTACTTC. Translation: CASSYSFGGIPYEQYF.

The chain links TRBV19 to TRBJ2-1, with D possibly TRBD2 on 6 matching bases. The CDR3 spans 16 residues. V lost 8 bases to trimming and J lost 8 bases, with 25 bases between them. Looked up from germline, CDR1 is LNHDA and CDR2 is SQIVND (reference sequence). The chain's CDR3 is CASCLMAGSSRDEQFF. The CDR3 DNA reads TGTGCCAGTTGCCTTATGGCGGGATCCAGTAGGGATGAGCAGTTCTTC.

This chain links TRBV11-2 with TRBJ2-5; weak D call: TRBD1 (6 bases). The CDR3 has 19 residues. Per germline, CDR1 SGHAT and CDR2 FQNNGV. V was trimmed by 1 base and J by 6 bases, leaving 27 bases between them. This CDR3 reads CASSLGPPFGQIAAQTQYF. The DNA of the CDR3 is TGTGCCAGCAGCTTAGGCCCCCCTTTTGGACAGATAGCTGCACAGACCCAGTACTTC.

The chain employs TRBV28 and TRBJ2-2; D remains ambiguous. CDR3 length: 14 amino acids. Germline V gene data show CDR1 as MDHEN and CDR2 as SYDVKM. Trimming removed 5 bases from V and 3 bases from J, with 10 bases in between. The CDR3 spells CASSLGPHTGELFF. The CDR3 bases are TGTGCCAGCAGTCTGGGCCCACACACCGGGGAGCTGTTTTTT.

CDR3 region: CASSLNPGLAGGEQYF. CDR3 sequence (DNA): TGTGCCAGCAGCTTAAATCCGGGACTAGCGGGGGGCGAGCAGTACTTC. The chain is built from TRBV7-8 and TRBJ2-7; 15 bases map to TRBD2. From germline, CDR1 is SGHVS and CDR2 FQNEAQ. J was trimmed by 6 bases and V by 2 bases; bases with no gene match: 5. CDR3 length equals 16 residues.

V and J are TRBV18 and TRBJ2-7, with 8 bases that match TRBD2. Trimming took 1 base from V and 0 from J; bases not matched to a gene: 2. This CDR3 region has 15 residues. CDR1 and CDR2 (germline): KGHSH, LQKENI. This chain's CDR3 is CASSPLAGLSYEQYF. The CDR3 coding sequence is TGTGCCAGCTCACCACTAGCGGGACTCTCCTACGAGCAGTACTTC.

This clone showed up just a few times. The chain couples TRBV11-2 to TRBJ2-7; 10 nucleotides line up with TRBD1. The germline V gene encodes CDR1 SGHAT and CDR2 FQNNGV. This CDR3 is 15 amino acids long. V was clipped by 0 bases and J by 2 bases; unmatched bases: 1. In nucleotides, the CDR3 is TGTGCCAGCAGCTTAGATGGGACAGGGGCCTACGAGCAGTACTTC. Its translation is CASSLDGTGAYEQYF.

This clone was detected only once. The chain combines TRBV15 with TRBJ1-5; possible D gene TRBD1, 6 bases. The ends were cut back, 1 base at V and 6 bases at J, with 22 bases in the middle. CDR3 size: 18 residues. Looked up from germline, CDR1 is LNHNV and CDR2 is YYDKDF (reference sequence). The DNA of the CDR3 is TGTGCCACCAGCAGAGTGCCATTCAGAGGGGGAATAAGTCAGCCCCAGCATTTT. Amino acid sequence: CATSRVPFRGGISQPQHF.

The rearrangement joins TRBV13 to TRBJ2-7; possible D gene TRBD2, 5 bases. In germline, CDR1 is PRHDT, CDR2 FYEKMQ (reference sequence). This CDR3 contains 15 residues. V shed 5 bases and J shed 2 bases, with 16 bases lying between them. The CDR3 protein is CASSPARTPTYEQYF. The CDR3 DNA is TGTGCCAGCAGCCCTGCCCGGACTCCAACCTACGAGCAGTACTTC. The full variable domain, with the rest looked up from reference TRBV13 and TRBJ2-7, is AAGVIQSPRHLIKEKRETATLKCYPIPRHDTVYWYQQGPGQDPQFLISFYEKMQSDKGSIPDRFSAQQFSDYHSELNMSSLELGDSALYFCASSPARTPTYEQYFGPGTRLTVT.

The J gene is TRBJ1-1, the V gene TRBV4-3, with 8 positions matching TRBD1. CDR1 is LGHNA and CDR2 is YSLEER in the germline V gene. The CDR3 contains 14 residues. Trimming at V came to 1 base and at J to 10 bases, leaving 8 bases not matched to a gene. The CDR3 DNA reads TGCGCCAGCAGCCAAGCCTCGACAGGGGCTGCAGCTTTCTTT. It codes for CASSQASTGAAAFF.

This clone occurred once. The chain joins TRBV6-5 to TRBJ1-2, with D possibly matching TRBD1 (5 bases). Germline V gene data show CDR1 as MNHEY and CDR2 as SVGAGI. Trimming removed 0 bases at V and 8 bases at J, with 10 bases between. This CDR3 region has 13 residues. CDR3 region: CASSYSGVIGYTF. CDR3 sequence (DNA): TGTGCCAGCAGTTACTCAGGGGTAATAGGCTACACCTTC.

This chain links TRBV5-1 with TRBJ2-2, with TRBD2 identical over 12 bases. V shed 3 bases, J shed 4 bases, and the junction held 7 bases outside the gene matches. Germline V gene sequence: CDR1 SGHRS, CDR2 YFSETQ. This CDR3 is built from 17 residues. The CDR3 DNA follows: TGCGCCAGCAGCTCGAGACTAGCGGGAGAGGTCACCGGGGAGCTGTTTTTT. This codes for CASSSRLAGEVTGELFF.